This TCR beta chain was observed in a study of shared clonotypes between healthy human individuals. Regarding this clone: What it recognizes is unknown.

The CDR3 consists of 13 residues. Per the germline V gene, CDR1 is MDHEN and CDR2 is SYDVKM. V was pared by 2 bases and J by 6 bases, with 7 bases between. General study findings and limits: Larger richness was generally estimated for naive than memory subsets.

Sequenced by immunoSEQ multiplex PCR; TCRdb stores in-frame clones only, minus some. The sample has a few million clones, 85% to 95% seen once; the top ten hold 0.3% to 0.4%. This chain uses TRBV28 with TRBJ1-4; no reliable D call. Sequencing input: naive CD4+ T cells from PBMCs. The subset here: CD45RA+ positively selected. The TCR sequence derives from a man aged 18 to 30 in good health. Some clones in this sample may be carry-over from other donors' samples. This CDR3 reads CASSLVGDEKLFF. The CDR3 nucleotides are TGTGCCAGCAGTTTAGTGGGAGATGAAAAACTGTTTTTT.